The entry below describes one T cell receptor (beta chain). As yet, its antigen is unknown. Clones were sequenced by immunoSEQ multiplex PCR, and TCRdb holds only the in-frame ones, with some missing. The data hold under 95,000 clones, with approximately 85% observed a single time. The data stem from a study of T cell responses to AZD1222 COVID-19 vaccine. Study findings and constraints: Researchers report vaccine-associated CD4 TCRs spanning spike, with dominance at 160-218 and 743-854. Vaccination with two AZD1222 doses was followed by a rise in Spike-specific TCR breadth and depth. After the peak T cell response, and only then, were repertoires sampled.

With 8 bases removed from V and 3 bases from J, the gap between germline ends came to 13 bases. This CDR3 spans 13 amino acids. The germline V gene encodes CDR1 MNHEY and CDR2 SMNVEV (reference sequence). The chain links TRBV27 to TRBJ1-2; D remains ambiguous. The sequenced sample was peripheral blood, obtained 28 days after the second AZD1222 dose. The origin of this receptor is an adult who received the AZD1222 COVID-19 vaccine. The CDR3 sequence is CASPTPGDYGYTF. The DNA of the CDR3 is TGTGCCAGCCCCACCCCGGGCGACTATGGCTACACCTTC.